The source of this TCR beta chain is a study of identical twins. TCRdb re-called the 5' RACE reads with MiXCR, one entry per CDR3 protein. The table records around 1.7 million distinct CDR3 sequences, under 35% of them present only once. Sequencing input: cord blood. The sequence derives from a newborn girl in good health.

The chain's CDR3 is CASSYFTGMNTKAFF. The CDR3 bases are TGTGCCAGCAGTTACTTTACAGGGATGAACACTAAGGCTTTCTTT. The chain uses TRBV6-5 and TRBJ1-1, with D perhaps matching TRBD1 (6 bases). This CDR3 has 15 residues. CDR1 MNHEY and CDR2 SVGAGI come from the germline V gene. V was shortened by 1 base and J by 11 bases, with 20 bases between the two germline ends.